This entry is about one TCR beta chain. The CDR3 sequence is 16 residues long. V was clipped by 6 bases and J by 7 bases, with 24 bases between them. Germline CDR1 is LNHDA and CDR2 is SQIVND (reference sequence). Here immunoSEQ multiplex PCR was the method, and the copy in TCRdb shows in-frame clones only, minus some. The table includes roughly 500,000 clones, approximately 82% detected once. This entry comes from a study of shared clonotypes between healthy human individuals. This sequence joins TRBV19 and TRBJ1-1; possible D gene TRBD1, 6 bases. The sequence came from a woman between 40 and 50 years old in good health. Some clones in this sample may be carry-over from other donors' samples. Sequencing input: PBMCs. CDR3 in DNA: TGTGCCAGTAGCGCCGAGGGAAGACAGGTTCGGAATGAAGCTTTCTTT. Amino acid sequence: CASSAEGRQVRNEAFF.